This is a list of T cell receptor beta chains from one sample in a study of Graves' ophthalmopathy and Graves' hyperthyroidism. TCRdb processed the multiplex PCR reads anew with MiXCR; each CDR3 protein has one entry. The sample lists roughly 410,000 distinct CDR3 sequences, approximately 15% occurring once. The sample was peripheral blood. The receptor set was obtained from a woman between 18 and 29 years old with stable Graves' hyperthyroidism. CDR3s include the opening cysteine and the closing phenylalanine or tryptophan.

V gene: TRBV7-9
J gene: TRBJ1-6
CDR3 length: 15
CDR3 protein: CASSFGRGHGSPLHF

V gene: TRBV19
J gene: TRBJ1-5
CDR3 length: 15
CDR3 protein: CASQERVYGNQPQHF

V gene: TRBV4-1
J gene: TRBJ1-1
CDR3 length: 16
CDR3 protein: CASSQYLGQGRTEAFF

V gene: TRBV7-2
J gene: TRBJ1-6
CDR3 length: 16
CDR3 protein: CASSFNRGQGNSPLHF

V gene: TRBV12-3/TRBV12-4
J gene: TRBJ1-2
CDR3 length: 15
CDR3 protein: CASSPAGPANYGYTF

V gene: TRBV24-1
J gene: TRBJ1-2
CDR3 length: 16
CDR3 protein: CATSDLLGQHNYGYTF

V gene: TRBV11-2
J gene: TRBJ2-7
CDR3 length: 15
CDR3 protein: CASSRLAGDPYEQYF

V gene: TRBV7-9
J gene: TRBJ1-2
CDR3 length: 13
CDR3 protein: CASRGTGGAGYTF

V gene: TRBV6-2/TRBV6-3
J gene: TRBJ1-6
CDR3 length: 12
CDR3 protein: CASRGQAAPLHF

V gene: TRBV30
J gene: TRBJ1-6
CDR3 length: 16
CDR3 protein: CAWSPDRVGPHSPLHF

V gene: TRBV5-1
J gene: TRBJ2-7
CDR3 length: 16
CDR3 protein: CASSGGLAGGSYEQYF

V gene: TRBV12-3/TRBV12-4
J gene: TRBJ1-6
CDR3 length: 14
CDR3 protein: CASSTRTRGSPLHF

V gene: TRBV6-1
J gene: TRBJ1-3
CDR3 length: 14
CDR3 protein: CASSQGGNRDTIYF

V gene: TRBV27
J gene: TRBJ1-5
CDR3 length: 17
CDR3 protein: CASRRQGWGGSNQPQHF

V gene: TRBV30
J gene: TRBJ1-1
CDR3 length: 13
CDR3 protein: CAWRVLMNTEAFF

V gene: TRBV7-2
J gene: TRBJ2-7
CDR3 length: 16
CDR3 protein: CASRGTQHTNTYEQYF

V gene: TRBV5-1
J gene: TRBJ1-1
CDR3 length: 13
CDR3 protein: CASSSEGRAEAFF

V gene: TRBV7-2
J gene: TRBJ1-1
CDR3 length: 13
CDR3 protein: CASSLGQSTEAFF

V gene: TRBV10-3
J gene: TRBJ1-2
CDR3 length: 15
CDR3 protein: CAISESSVGFDGYTF

V gene: TRBV5-1
J gene: TRBJ2-6
CDR3 length: 21
CDR3 protein: CASSLISSGGWDILLANVLTF

V gene: TRBV7-2
J gene: TRBJ2-7
CDR3 length: 14
CDR3 protein: CASRKGVPIDEQYF

V gene: TRBV6-1
J gene: TRBJ1-1
CDR3 length: 13
CDR3 protein: CASNGGAWTEAFF

V gene: TRBV19
J gene: TRBJ2-7
CDR3 length: 17
CDR3 protein: CASSNAIGETGRYEQYF

V gene: TRBV9
J gene: TRBJ2-2
CDR3 length: 17
CDR3 protein: CASSVKRLLPNTGELFF

V gene: TRBV19
J gene: TRBJ1-5
CDR3 length: 15
CDR3 protein: CASSIVTGRNQPQHF

V gene: TRBV19
J gene: TRBJ2-4
CDR3 length: 14
CDR3 protein: CASSLSTAWDIQYF

V gene: TRBV18
J gene: TRBJ2-5
CDR3 length: 16
CDR3 protein: CASSPSRGPAQETQYF

V gene: TRBV15
J gene: TRBJ1-1
CDR3 length: 16
CDR3 protein: CATSRDHWTENTEAFF

V gene: TRBV11-2
J gene: TRBJ1-1
CDR3 length: 16
CDR3 protein: CASSLGDRIMNTEAFF

V gene: TRBV4-1
J gene: TRBJ1-1
CDR3 length: 14
CDR3 protein: CASSFKRNRTEAFF

V gene: TRBV7-2
J gene: TRBJ1-1
CDR3 length: 14
CDR3 protein: CASSLERGNTEAFF

V gene: TRBV25-1
J gene: TRBJ1-1
CDR3 length: 12
CDR3 protein: CASVGGSTEAFF

V gene: TRBV20-1
J gene: TRBJ1-1
CDR3 length: 13
CDR3 protein: CSARPGNFWAAFF

V gene: TRBV6-4
J gene: TRBJ2-7
CDR3 length: 17
CDR3 protein: CASRDPLGGDRVHEQYF

V gene: TRBV11-2
J gene: TRBJ2-5
CDR3 length: 15
CDR3 protein: CASSLADNPQETQYF

V gene: TRBV19
J gene: TRBJ1-1
CDR3 length: 15
CDR3 protein: CATLPGHTMSTEAFF

V gene: TRBV6-2/TRBV6-3
J gene: TRBJ2-5
CDR3 length: 15
CDR3 protein: CASTHPGLAERTQYF

V gene: TRBV6-2/TRBV6-3
J gene: TRBJ1-5
CDR3 length: 15
CDR3 protein: CASSSPQVSNQPQHF